Presented here are 13 T cell receptor beta chains from one specimen sequenced in a study of shared clonotypes between healthy human individuals. Clones were read by immunoSEQ multiplex PCR, and TCRdb kept only the in-frame ones, dropping some. The sample contains more than 2,000,000 clones, 85% to 95% of which appear only once. Sequencing used naive CD4+ T cells sorted from blood. Indicated subset: CD45RA+ positively selected. These receptors originate from a man aged 18-30 years in good health.

The count of this clone is one. The chain links TRBV7-6 to TRBJ2-1; 11 nucleotides align to TRBD2. Germline assignment: CDR1 SGHVS and CDR2 FNYEAQ. The junction had 3 bases not matched to a gene; V was cut back by 5 bases and J by 6 bases. The CDR3 loop spans 14 amino acids. CDR3 DNA: TGTGCCAGCAGCCCAGGGACTAGCGGCAATGAGCAGTTCTTC. Protein sequence: CASSPGTSGNEQFF.

This clone was seen once. This rearrangement joins TRBV4-2 to TRBJ2-2; 8 nucleotides align to TRBD1. Unmatched junction bases numbered 14, after V lost 4 bases and J lost 4 bases. CDR3 length: 18 amino acids. Germline loops: CDR1 LGHNA, CDR2 YNFKEQ. The CDR3 spells CASSPSGQGGGSTGELFF. CDR3 sequence (DNA): TGTGCCAGCAGCCCCAGTGGACAGGGAGGAGGGAGCACCGGGGAGCTGTTTTTT.

Regarding this clone: Additional DNA sequences in this sample encode the identical CDR3. The chain carries TRBV19 and TRBJ1-1, with D uncertain. The V end was cut by 1 base, the J end by 2 bases, with 8 bases between. Germline V gene data show CDR1 as LNHDA and CDR2 as SQIVND (reference sequence). The CDR3 contains 14 residues. The DNA of the CDR3 is TGTGCCAGTAGTATAGGTACGGCAAACACTGAAGCTTTCTTT. It yields the protein CASSIGTANTEAFF.

The chain links TRBV7-9 to TRBJ2-7, with TRBD2 as a possible D gene (6 bases). The CDR3 totals 14 residues. Germline-derived CDR1 and CDR2 are SEHNR and FQNEAQ (reference sequence). The V and J ends lost 1 base and 6 bases respectively, with 13 bases between them. CDR3 coding DNA: TGTGCCAGCAGCTTAGAACGGGGGTCCGTCGAGCAGTACTTC. Translation gives CASSLERGSVEQYF.

The V gene is TRBV30, the J gene TRBJ2-7; 7 bases are a match to TRBD2. The CDR3 contains 13 residues. Unmatched junction bases numbered 4, after V lost 2 bases and J lost 3 bases. CDR1 and CDR2 from the germline V gene are GTSNPN and SVGIG (reference sequence). Written as DNA, the CDR3 is TGTGCCTGGAGTAGGGGAGGGAACTACGAGCAGTACTTC. Residues: CAWSRGGNYEQYF. Combining the CDR3 with reference TRBV30 and TRBJ2-7 gives the whole variable domain SQTIHQWPATLVQPVGSPLSLECTVEGTSNPNLYWYRQAAGRGLQLLFYSVGIGQISSEVPQNLSASRPQDRQFILSSKKLLLSDSGFYLCAWSRGGNYEQYFGPGTRLTVT.

The chain employs TRBV2 and TRBJ1-2; D unresolved. The length of the CDR3 is 11 residues. Trimming shortened V by 3 bases and J by 5 bases, and 4 bases separated the two germline ends. The germline V gene has CDR1 SNHLY and CDR2 FYNNEI. Here the CDR3 reads CASSDPYGYTF. The CDR3 DNA reads as TGTGCCAGCAGTGACCCGTATGGCTACACCTTC.

This chain joins TRBV30 and TRBJ2-5; D might be TRBD1 (6 bases). This CDR3 comprises 16 residues. The germline V and J ends were trimmed by 5 bases and 3 bases, with 22 bases remaining between them. Looked up from germline, CDR1 is GTSNPN and CDR2 is SVGIG (reference sequence). CDR3 bases: TGTGCCTGGGGTCAAGGGGGAAAGAGGGTTAAAGAGACCCAGTACTTC. Its translation is CAWGQGGKRVKETQYF. The full variable domain, with the rest looked up from reference TRBV30 and TRBJ2-5, is SQTIHQWPATLVQPVGSPLSLECTVEGTSNPNLYWYRQAAGRGLQLLFYSVGIGQISSEVPQNLSASRPQDRQFILSSKKLLLSDSGFYLCAWGQGGKRVKETQYFGPGTRLLVL.

V is TRBV27 and J is TRBJ2-6, with a tentative D call TRBD2 (6 bases). The CDR3 is made up of 18 amino acids. V lost 5 bases to trimming and J lost 0 bases, with 17 bases between them. Per the germline V gene, CDR1 is MNHEY and CDR2 is SMNVEV (reference sequence). The CDR3 loop is CASSPRGGVTSGANVLTF. CDR3 nucleotides: TGTGCCAGCAGTCCTAGAGGAGGGGTAACCTCTGGGGCCAACGTCCTGACTTTC.

The chain joins TRBV15 to TRBJ2-3; D is uncertain. V was shortened by 5 bases and J by 0 bases, with 6 bases between the two germline ends. The CDR3 covers 13 residues. Germline CDR1 is LNHNV and CDR2 is YYDKDF (reference sequence). CDR3 sequence reads: CATSEASTDTQYF. CDR3 bases: TGTGCCACCAGCGAGGCTAGCACAGATACGCAGTATTTT.

V and J are TRBV6-4 and TRBJ1-5; D ambiguous. This CDR3 is 13 amino acids long. V was pared by 5 bases and J by 4 bases, with 9 bases between. Germline CDR1 reads MRHNA; CDR2 reads SNTAGT. As DNA, the CDR3 is TGTGCCAGCAGTAAGGATGAAAATCAGCCCCAGCATTTT. Translating it yields CASSKDENQPQHF.

The chain joins TRBV6-4 to TRBJ2-4; the D is unclear. The CDR3 totals 15 residues. V gave up 8 bases and J gave up 0 bases, with 14 bases separating them. CDR1 is MRHNA, CDR2 SNTAGT, per germline. The CDR3 is CASSFPARAKNIQYF. CDR3 coding DNA: TGTGCCAGCTCGTTCCCCGCCAGAGCCAAAAACATTCAGTACTTC.

The V call is TRBV6-5, the J call TRBJ2-1; 10 bases line up with TRBD2. V dropped 6 bases and J dropped 4; count of bases not matched to a gene: 6. Germline CDR1 is MNHEY and CDR2 is SVGAGI. The CDR3 sequence is 15 residues long. CDR3 amino acids: CASRDSGGFYNEQFF. The CDR3 DNA follows: TGTGCCAGCAGGGATAGCGGGGGGTTTTACAATGAGCAGTTCTTC.

Points on this clone: Other DNA sequences in this sample translate to the same CDR3. This chain connects TRBV5-1 to TRBJ1-1; possibly TRBD1 for D (5 bases). The length of the CDR3 is 14 residues. V was clipped by 0 bases and J by 1 base, with 7 bases between them. Germline assignment: CDR1 SGHRS and CDR2 YFSETQ. In nucleotides, the CDR3 is TGCGCCAGCAGCTTGGCTACAGGGAACACTGAAGCTTTCTTT. This codes for CASSLATGNTEAFF.